This TCR beta chain was captured by sequencing in a study of patients and donors after allogeneic stem cell transplantation. CDR1 and CDR2 (germline): MNHEY, SVGAGI. V lost 6 bases to trimming and J lost 4 bases, with 15 bases between them. The CDR3 extends over 14 amino acids. Using its own MiXCR run on the RT-PCR reads, TCRdb lists one record per CDR3 protein. Here the sample spans a few hundred thousand distinct CDR3 sequences, 35% to 45% being singletons. This rearrangement joins TRBV6-5 to TRBJ1-2; D remains ambiguous. Sequencing was performed on blood, either unsorted or a sorted T cell fraction (not recorded which). The sequence was collected from a human donor who was either an allogeneic HSCT recipient or a stem cell or donor lymphocyte infusion donor (not recorded which). It is not recorded whose cells these are; they may come from a transplant donor. The CDR3 reads CASSPDGRFYGYTF. In DNA, the CDR3 is TGTGCCAGCAGCCCGGACGGACGCTTCTATGGCTACACCTTC.